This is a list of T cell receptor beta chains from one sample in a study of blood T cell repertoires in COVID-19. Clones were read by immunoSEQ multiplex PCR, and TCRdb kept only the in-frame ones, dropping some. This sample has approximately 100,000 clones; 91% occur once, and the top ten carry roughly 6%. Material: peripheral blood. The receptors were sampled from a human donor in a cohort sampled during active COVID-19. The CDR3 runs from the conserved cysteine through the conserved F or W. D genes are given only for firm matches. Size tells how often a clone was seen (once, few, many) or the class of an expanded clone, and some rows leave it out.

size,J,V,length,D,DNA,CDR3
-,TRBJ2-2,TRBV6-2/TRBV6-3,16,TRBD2,TGTGCCAGCAGTTACGGGAGCGGGAGGGCGGCCGGGGAGCTGTTTTTT,CASSYGSGRAAGELFF
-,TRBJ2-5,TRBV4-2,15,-,TGTGCCAGCAGCCAAGGGCGTTTCGGCAGGGAGACCCAGTACTTC,CASSQGRFGRETQYF
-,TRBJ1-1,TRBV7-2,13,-,TGTGCCAGCAGCTTAGCAGTGATGAGCGGAGCTTTCTTT,CASSLAVMSGAFF
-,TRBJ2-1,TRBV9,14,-,TGTGCCAGCAGCGTATCCGGTGCGGGTAATGAGCAGTTCTTC,CASSVSGAGNEQFF
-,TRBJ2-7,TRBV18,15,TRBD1,TGTGCCAGCTCAAACGGAGCACAGGGGGGCTACGAGCAGTACTTC,CASSNGAQGGYEQYF
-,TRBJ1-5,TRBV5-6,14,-,TGTGCCAGCAGCTTGCTACCGACGGGTCAGCCCCAGCATTTT,CASSLLPTGQPQHF
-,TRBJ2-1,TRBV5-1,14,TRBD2,TGCGCCAGCAGCTTACTAGCGGATAACAATGAGCAGTTCTTC,CASSLLADNNEQFF
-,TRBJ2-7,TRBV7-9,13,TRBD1,TGTGCCAGCAGTTACCCAGGGGGCTACGAGCAGTACTTC,CASSYPGGYEQYF
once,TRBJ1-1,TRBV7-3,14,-,TGTGCCAGCAGCTGGGCGGAGGGGAGCACTGAAGCTTTCTTT,CASSWAEGSTEAFF
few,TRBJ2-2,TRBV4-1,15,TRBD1,TGCGCCAGCAGCCCGTCACAGGGGGAGGTCGGGGAGCTGTTTTTT,CASSPSQGEVGELFF
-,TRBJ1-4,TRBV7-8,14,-,TGTGCCAGCAGCTTAGGCAGGGCCCCTTGGATACTGTTTTTT,CASSLGRAPWILFF
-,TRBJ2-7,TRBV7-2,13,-,TGTGCCAGCAGCTTAAGGAGGCCCTACGAGCAGTACTTC,CASSLRRPYEQYF
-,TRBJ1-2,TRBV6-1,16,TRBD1,TGTGCCAGCAGTGAATGGGGACAGGGAACCCTTTATGGCTACACCTTC,CASSEWGQGTLYGYTF
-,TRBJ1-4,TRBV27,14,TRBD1,TGTGCCAGCAGCACTAATGGGGGACAGGGAAAACTGTTTTTT,CASSTNGGQGKLFF
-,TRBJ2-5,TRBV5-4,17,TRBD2,TGTGCCAGCAGCTTGGGGCCCGGGAGCGGGAGAAGTGAGACCCAGTACTTC,CASSLGPGSGRSETQYF
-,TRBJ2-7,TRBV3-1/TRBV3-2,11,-,TGTGCCAGCGGCCGACTGGACGAGCAGTACTTC,CASGRLDEQYF
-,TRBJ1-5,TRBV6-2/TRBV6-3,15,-,TGTGCCAGCAGTTACGGGCCCCCCTTAATGGCGCCCCAGCATTTT,CASSYGPPLMAPQHF
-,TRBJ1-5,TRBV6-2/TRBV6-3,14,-,TGTGCCAGCAGTCGGGCAGGGATCAATCAGCCCCAGCATTTT,CASSRAGINQPQHF
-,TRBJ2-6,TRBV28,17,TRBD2,TGTGCCAGCAGTTTATCTGGGGGGGTCTCTGGGGCCAACGTCCTGACTTTC,CASSLSGGVSGANVLTF
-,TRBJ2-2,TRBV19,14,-,TGTGCCAGTAGTATCCGGGACACCACCGGGGAGCTGTTTTTT,CASSIRDTTGELFF
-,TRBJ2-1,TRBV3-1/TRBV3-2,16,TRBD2,TGTGCCAGCACCCCAAACGGGGCGGGAGGGCCTGGTGAGCAGTTCTTC,CASTPNGAGGPGEQFF
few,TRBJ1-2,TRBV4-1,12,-,TGCGCCAGCAGCCCGCAGGGGACAGGCTACACCTTC,CASSPQGTGYTF
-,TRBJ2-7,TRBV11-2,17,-,TGTGCCAGCAGCTTAATGTGGGACTCCTCATTACCTTACGAGCAGTACTTC,CASSLMWDSSLPYEQYF
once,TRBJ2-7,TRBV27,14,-,TGTGCCAGCAGTTTGGTAATCGGGTCCTACGAGCAGTACTTC,CASSLVIGSYEQYF
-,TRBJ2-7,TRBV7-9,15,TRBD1,TGTGCCAGCAGCTCCCCCAGACAGGGTGTTTACGAGCAGTACTTC,CASSSPRQGVYEQYF
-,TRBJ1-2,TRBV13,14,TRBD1,TGTGCCAGCAGCCCGGGACAGGGGCCGAGAGGCTACACCTTC,CASSPGQGPRGYTF
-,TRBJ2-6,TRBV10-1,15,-,TGCGCCAGCAGTGAGAACAGCTCTGGGGCCAACGTCCTGACTTTC,CASSENSSGANVLTF
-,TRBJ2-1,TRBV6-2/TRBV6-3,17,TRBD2,TGTGCCAGCAGTTTCGGGGGGGTTCCTAGCTCCTACAATGAGCAGTTCTTC,CASSFGGVPSSYNEQFF
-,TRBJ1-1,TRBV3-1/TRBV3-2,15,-,TGTGCCAGCAGCCTTTCCGACAGGCTGAACACTGAAGCTTTCTTT,CASSLSDRLNTEAFF
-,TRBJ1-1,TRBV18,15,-,TGTGCCAGCTCACCCGGGGGACGTGTGAACACTGAAGCTTTCTTT,CASSPGGRVNTEAFF
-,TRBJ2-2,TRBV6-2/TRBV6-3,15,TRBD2,TGTGCCAGCAGCCGACTAGCGGGCCGCACCGGGGAGCTGTTTTTT,CASSRLAGRTGELFF
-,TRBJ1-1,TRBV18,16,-,TGTGCCAGCTCACCACGGTCCGACAGGACGAACACTGAAGCTTTCTTT,CASSPRSDRTNTEAFF
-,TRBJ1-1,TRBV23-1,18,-,TGCGCCAGCAGTCAATCAGGGCAGGACATGCCGTGGAACACTGAAGCTTTCTTT,CASSQSGQDMPWNTEAFF
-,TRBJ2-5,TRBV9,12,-,TGTGCCAGCAGCGTATCAGGGGAGACCCAGTACTTC,CASSVSGETQYF
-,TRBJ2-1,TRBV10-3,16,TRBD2,TGTGCCATCAGTGAGTCGCACAGGGATAGTAGCGGGGGCCAGTTCTTC,CAISESHRDSSGGQFF
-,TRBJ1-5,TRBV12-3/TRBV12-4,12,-,TGTGCCAGCAGCAAACAGGATGGGCCCCAGCATTTT,CASSKQDGPQHF
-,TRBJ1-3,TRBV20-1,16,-,TGCAGTGCTAGTTTTCGCAGGGCTAGCTCTGGAAACACCATATATTTT,CSASFRRASSGNTIYF
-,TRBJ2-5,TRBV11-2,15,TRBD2,TGTGCCAGCAACCCGACGAGCGGGAGGATGGAGACCCAGTACTTC,CASNPTSGRMETQYF
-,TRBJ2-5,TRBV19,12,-,TGTGCCAGTACCTCCCAGGGCGGGACCCAGTACTTC,CASTSQGGTQYF
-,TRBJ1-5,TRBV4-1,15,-,TGCGCCAGCAGCGAGAGCCGGGGTAGCAATCAGCCCCAGCATTTT,CASSESRGSNQPQHF
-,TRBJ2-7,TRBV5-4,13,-,TGTGCCAGCAGCTCGGGACTCAACTACGAGCAGTACTTC,CASSSGLNYEQYF
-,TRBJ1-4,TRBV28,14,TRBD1,TGTGCCAGCAGTTCCGGGACAGTTAATGAAAAACTGTTTTTT,CASSSGTVNEKLFF
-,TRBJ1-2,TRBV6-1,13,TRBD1,TGTGCCAGCAGTGAGACAGGGGGTTATGGCTACACCTTC,CASSETGGYGYTF